The rows below give T cell receptor beta chains drawn from one sample of a study of T cell responses to AZD1222 COVID-19 vaccine. The table came from immunoSEQ multiplex PCR; TCRdb's copy has only in-frame clones and leaves some out. The repertoire holds 57,000 or so clones, with roughly three quarters as singletons. Sequencing used peripheral blood, obtained on day 0 of AZD1222 vaccination. Receptor source: an adult in good health. The CDR3 runs from the conserved cysteine through the conserved F or W. Each record gives: CDR3 protein, clone size, V gene, CDR3 length, J gene. Rows may omit the clone size; those that give it use once, few, many or a size class.

CDR3aa: CASSAFTRGLAKNIQYF
abundance: -
v_gene: TRBV27
len: 17
j_gene: TRBJ2-4

CDR3aa: CASSLARTGLIYNEQFF
abundance: -
v_gene: TRBV7-2
len: 17
j_gene: TRBJ2-1

CDR3aa: CASSRSSGNNQPQHF
abundance: -
v_gene: TRBV6-5
len: 15
j_gene: TRBJ1-5

CDR3aa: CASSVDKLSGNTIYF
abundance: -
v_gene: TRBV6-5
len: 15
j_gene: TRBJ1-3

CDR3aa: CATSDSTGSYNEQFF
abundance: -
v_gene: TRBV24-1
len: 15
j_gene: TRBJ2-1

CDR3aa: CASSLAGQNQPQHF
abundance: -
v_gene: TRBV5-1
len: 14
j_gene: TRBJ1-5

CDR3aa: CASSLGTGTSSGYTF
abundance: -
v_gene: TRBV4-1
len: 15
j_gene: TRBJ1-2

CDR3aa: CASSLDLTDTQYF
abundance: -
v_gene: TRBV7-2
len: 13
j_gene: TRBJ2-3

CDR3aa: CASSGGGRTYSNQPQHF
abundance: once
v_gene: TRBV2
len: 17
j_gene: TRBJ1-5

CDR3aa: CSAAAGYEQYF
abundance: -
v_gene: TRBV20-1
len: 11
j_gene: TRBJ2-7

CDR3aa: CASSHGTSSQETQYF
abundance: -
v_gene: TRBV7-9
len: 15
j_gene: TRBJ2-5

CDR3aa: CASSSTGYGLEPQHF
abundance: -
v_gene: TRBV7-2
len: 15
j_gene: TRBJ1-5

CDR3aa: CASSQVRRATIYF
abundance: -
v_gene: TRBV14
len: 13
j_gene: TRBJ1-3

CDR3aa: CASSLMQGLYEQYF
abundance: -
v_gene: TRBV5-4
len: 14
j_gene: TRBJ2-7

CDR3aa: CSVGDSNTEAFF
abundance: -
v_gene: TRBV29-1
len: 12
j_gene: TRBJ1-1

CDR3aa: CASSYGAIETADTQYF
abundance: -
v_gene: TRBV6-5
len: 16
j_gene: TRBJ2-3

CDR3aa: CASTLAPGTFANTGELFF
abundance: once
v_gene: TRBV5-5
len: 18
j_gene: TRBJ2-2